This T cell receptor beta chain was obtained from a study of T cells after yellow fever vaccination. Findings and limits, study-wide: Post-booster repertoires again held most primary-vaccination clones (about 95% CD4, roughly 90% CD8). Although the secondary response was weaker, it peaked faster, at day 5 versus 15.

Germline V CDR1 and CDR2: DFQATT, SNEGSKA (reference sequence). This CDR3 has 14 residues. The J segment lost 0 bases and the V segment lost 6 bases, leaving 5 bases of the junction unmatched. This clonotype was seen ten or more times. Its specificity is not known. Using its own MiXCR run on the 5' RACE reads, TCRdb lists one record per CDR3 protein. The profile shows 100,000 to 150,000 distinct CDR3 sequences, 7.4% of them singletons. The gene calls are TRBV20-1 and TRBJ1-3; 7 bases map to TRBD1. This sequence originates from a man aged 18 to 30 who received the YFV17D yellow fever vaccine. Sequencing was performed on CD4+ T cells sorted from PBMCs, taken 10 days after the first yellow fever vaccination. CDR3 nucleotide sequence: TGCAGTGCCACGACAGGGAGCTCTGGAAACACCATATATTTT. It is translated as CSATTGSSGNTIYF.